This record looks at one T cell receptor (beta chain) sequence and its context. It lacks a known antigen. The sample holds no much larger clone one base away, and base qualities are not on file. This specimen belongs to a study of T cell responses to AZD1222 COVID-19 vaccine (dated by TCRdb to the early 2020s). A note on the overall study: TCR sequencing was performed for more than 230 trial participants, of whom around 210 were given two doses of AZD1222 and around 26 were given two doses of MenACWY control vaccine. Trial participants were enrolled by age into 18-55, 56-69 and 70-plus year subgroups, with roughly 150, 30 and 60 TCR-sequenced participants respectively. Summary of the overall study and its limitations: Conclusions about previously exposed vaccinees were limited because only 6 or 7 AZD1222 recipients were SARS-CoV-2 seropositive at baseline. Most participants were white British and females outnumbered males, and the authors suggested that clonal diversity may have been underestimated. The 56-69-year group was small, and its depth increase did not reach significance, likely because of low power. Epitopes outside the regions mutated in the B.1.351 and B.1.1.7 variants were reportedly recognized by nearly half of the unique spike-specific TCRs. Because no day 14 peak-response samples were available, the repertoires could be characterized only after the peak T cell response. Vaccine-associated CD4 TCRs spanned the whole spike protein, with dominant responses in regions 160-218 and 743-854. Spike-specific TCR breadth and depth rose significantly after two AZD1222 doses compared with day 0 and with MenACWY recipients.

This specimen's time point label, interpreted: baseline before first vaccination. The treatment or condition label, read with the paper, signifies: meningococcal conjugate vaccine given as trial control. Vaccinee samples came from UK trials COV001 and COV002, including a single-blind randomized controlled phase 2/3 trial of AZD1222 (ChAdOx1 nCoV-19) in healthy adults. Trial participant PBMC samples were collected at day 0 and day 28 after the second dose for TCRbeta chain sequencing. The CDR3 regions of human TCRbeta chains were analyzed by immunosequencing. The paper's processing steps were these. Repertoire TCRs were matched against a reference library of SARS-CoV-2-specific TCRs generated with the MIRA antigen-specificity platform. Breadth meant the fraction of unique TCRs that were SARS-CoV-2-associated, whereas depth meant the fraction of total T cells that were SARS-CoV-2-associated. Using the MIRA data, each spike-specific TCR was mapped to the spike region that the TCR reacts to and placed in a CD4 or CD8 class. Log10-transformed breadth and depth values were compared by one-way ANOVA with Sidak's multiple comparisons tests. The table comes from immuneACCESS by way of TCRdb, which keeps in-frame sequences with V and J called. Part of the clones is missing from these tables; in studies checked, under half for an unresolved V gene and the rest for unknown reasons. The DNA was the basis for D and trimming; V, J and clone size are from that table. Recorded for this sample are 40,000 to 60,000 clones; 70% to 85% of them occurred a single time. About 20% of the sample is in the top ten clones.

This TCR was recovered from an adult in good health. The source was peripheral blood, collected on day 0 of MenACWY control vaccination.

The bases read TGCGCCAGCAGTGAGTCTGGGGGTCACGAGCAGTACTTC. It translates to CASSESGGHEQYF. Recombination connected TRBV10-1 to TRBJ2-7; the D call is possibly TRBD1 or TRBD2, each sharing 5 bases. The CDR3 measures 13 amino acids from cysteine to phenylalanine. Only the CDR3 portion is preserved as DNA: 39 bases, with reading frame beginning at the first base. V is clipped by 0 bases and J by 5 bases, and the sequence between their germline boundaries is 8 bases long. According to the germline V gene (reference sequence), CDR1 reads WNHNN and CDR2 reads SYGVQD.